This section outlines one T cell receptor beta chain sequence together with its context. This clone came up once. Which antigen it targets is not known. Nothing much larger sits one base from this clone, and base qualities are not available. Taken with the paper, the label for time point translates to: pre-treatment sample, taken before nivolumab and TIL therapy. Adults with stage 4 NSCLC were enrolled from October 2017 to January 2020 in a dual-center phase I trial. Samples came from a single-arm, open-label phase I trial of tumor-infiltrating lymphocyte therapy with nivolumab in advanced non-small cell lung cancer. Blood mononuclear cells from EDTA tubes were isolated by Ficoll gradient, snap-frozen as pellets, and DNA was extracted with a Qiagen mini-prep kit. TCR beta CDR3 regions were amplified from genomic DNA by bias-controlled multiplex PCR with the immunoSEQ v3 hsTCRB kit. TCR libraries were sequenced on an Illumina NextSeq 500 to some 1.8 million read pairs for survey level or roughly 4.5-6 million for deep level. The source study handled its data this way. V, D and J genes were assigned, non-productive sequences were removed, and clonality was reported by immunoSEQ Analyzer software. Repertoires were compared using productive Simpson clonality and Morisita overlap index of productive TRB rearrangements between infused TIL and blood. Absolute clonotype counts in blood were estimated by multiplying the lymphocyte count by the CD3+ fraction and by the productive frequency of the clone. TCRdb retrieved this table from immuneACCESS and kept in-frame rearrangements only. Not all clones are present; in checked studies, unresolved V genes account for under half, and no reason is known for the remainder. V, J and clone size were drawn from that table, and D and trimming were deduced from the DNA. The sample profile shows about 59,000 clones; 73% of them were found once. In total, the top ten clones hold 1.5% to 2% of the sample.

This record belongs to a study of TIL therapy for anti-PD-1-resistant metastatic lung cancer (dated by TCRdb to about 2021). Some background on the complete study: Tumors were collected before any PD-1/PD-L1 blockade, after which patients were given nivolumab, and patients who progressed were given lymphodepletion, an infusion of expanded TIL and IL-2. Tumor and peripheral blood T cell receptor beta sequencing was used to track clonotypes across tumor, expanded TIL product and serial blood samples. A median non-synonymous tumor mutation burden of around 1.5 mutations per megabase was determined across the cohort by whole-exome sequencing. Enrolled patients had a median age of almost 55 years (range about 38-80) and a median tumor PD-L1 proportion score of about 5.9%. Most of the cohort had lung adenocarcinoma, a few tumors were EGFR-mutant and two were ALK-rearranged, and half of the patients were current or former smokers. What the study reported, not specific to this receptor: The baseline peripheral repertoire was partially replaced by infused TIL clonotypes, which then decayed over months, and no apparent association between persistence and response was found. Because the cohort was highly selected, with more treatment-naive, never-smoker and oncogene-addicted patients than is typical, generalizability is limited. The study protocol defined all tumor marker inferences as exploratory.

CDR1 and CDR2 were assigned from the germline V gene as ENHRY and SYGVKD. V drops 0 bases and J drops 12 bases, leaving 11 bases in between. From the cysteine through the phenylalanine, the CDR3 covers 12 amino acids. Left in the record is the CDR3 DNA by itself, 36 bases read in frame from the first base. The sequence was obtained from a person between 30 and 80 years old with non-small cell lung cancer. The sequenced sample was blood, obtained at baseline. This sequence uses TRBV10-3 and TRBJ1-1; no D gene can be assigned with confidence. The nucleotide sequence reads as follows: TGTGCCATCAGTGAGTCGAGAACGGGGTCTTTCTTT. It translates as CAISESRTGSFF.